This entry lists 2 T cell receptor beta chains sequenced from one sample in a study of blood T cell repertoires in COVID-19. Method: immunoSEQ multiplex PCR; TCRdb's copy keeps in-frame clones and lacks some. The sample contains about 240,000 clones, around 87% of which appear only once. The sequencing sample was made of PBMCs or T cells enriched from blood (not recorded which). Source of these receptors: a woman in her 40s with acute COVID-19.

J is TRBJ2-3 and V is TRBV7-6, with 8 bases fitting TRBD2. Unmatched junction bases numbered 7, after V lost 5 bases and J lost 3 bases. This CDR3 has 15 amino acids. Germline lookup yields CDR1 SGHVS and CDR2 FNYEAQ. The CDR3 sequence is CASSNYREGTDTQYF. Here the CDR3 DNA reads TGTGCCAGCAGCAACTATCGGGAGGGTACAGATACGCAGTATTTT.

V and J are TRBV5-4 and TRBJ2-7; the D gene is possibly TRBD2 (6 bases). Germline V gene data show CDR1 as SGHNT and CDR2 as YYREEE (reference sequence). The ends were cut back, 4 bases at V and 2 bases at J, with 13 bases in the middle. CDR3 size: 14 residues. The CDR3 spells CASSPGLLTYEQYF. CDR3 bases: TGTGCCAGCAGCCCGGGACTCCTGACCTACGAGCAGTACTTC. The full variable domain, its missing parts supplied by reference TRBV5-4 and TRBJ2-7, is ETGVTQSPTHLIKTRGQQVTLRCSSQSGHNTVSWYQQALGQGPQFIFQYYREEENGRGNFPPRFSGLQFPNYSSELNVNALELDDSALYLCASSPGLLTYEQYFGPGTRLTVT.